Listed below are T cell receptor beta chains from one sample, sequenced in a study of follicular helper T cells after annual influenza vaccination. Assay used: immunoSEQ multiplex PCR; TCRdb lists only in-frame clones, some missing. The sample lists approximately 11,000 clones; more than 75% were seen once. The sample consisted of CXCR5- memory CD4+ T cells sorted from blood, taken on the day of influenza vaccination. The receptors shown here come from an adult who received the influenza vaccine. The CDR3 runs from the conserved cysteine through the conserved F or W. The order of the fields is V gene, D gene, J gene, CDR3 protein. D genes are given only for firm matches.

TRBV7-9	.	TRBJ2-7	CASSSGPEQYF
TRBV5-1	TRBD1	TRBJ2-7	CASSLAGQAYEQYF
TRBV9	.	TRBJ1-1	CASSVEGGSRVNTEAFF
TRBV9	.	TRBJ1-3	CASSVEGFSGNTIYF
TRBV2	.	TRBJ1-1	CASRAKQGVGHTEAFF
TRBV6-1	.	TRBJ2-7	CASSDWQGGSYEQYF
TRBV11-2	.	TRBJ2-5	CASSLNGLSLRETQYF
TRBV5-1	TRBD1	TRBJ1-2	CASSLEGQDGYTF
TRBV7-2	TRBD2	TRBJ2-1	CASSLGNSGNEQFF
TRBV7-2	.	TRBJ2-7	CASSLDVSEQYF
TRBV7-2	TRBD2	TRBJ2-7	CASSLAGGKQYF
TRBV30	.	TRBJ1-1	CAWRPGPNTEAFF
TRBV18	.	TRBJ1-1	CASSTSTGAWNTEAFF
TRBV2	.	TRBJ2-1	CASSEDRWAIEQFF
TRBV10-3	.	TRBJ1-2	CAISESEVNYGYTF
TRBV19	.	TRBJ1-2	CATSQGGGYTF
TRBV30	.	TRBJ2-6	CAWVLGLSSGANVLTF
TRBV4-1	.	TRBJ2-2	CASSQGLSRRGGWPGELFF
TRBV29-1	.	TRBJ1-5	CSVSDKNQPQHF
TRBV7-2	.	TRBJ2-2	CASSLRQVHTGELFF
TRBV5-1	.	TRBJ2-1	CASSGTTGAGEQFF
TRBV19	.	TRBJ2-3	CASSIGGGPDTQYF
TRBV2	TRBD2	TRBJ2-3	CASRQTPGTRNLGGGTDTQYF
TRBV29-1	TRBD2	TRBJ2-1	CSVAQNSGDYNEQFF
TRBV15	.	TRBJ1-4	CATSRQGTNEKLFF
TRBV18	TRBD2	TRBJ2-1	CASSPLAGGPGRYNEQFF
TRBV11-3	TRBD1	TRBJ2-3	CASSRGQSTDTQYF
TRBV28	.	TRBJ2-1	CASSGPFRDEQFF
TRBV6-5	.	TRBJ1-3	CASSYSGGAAGNTIYF
TRBV5-6	.	TRBJ2-7	CASRYRRLPHYEQYF
TRBV5-6	.	TRBJ2-5	CASSARLVRETQYF
TRBV5-8	.	TRBJ2-7	CASSLIGSYEQYF
TRBV18	.	TRBJ2-1	CASSPRESSYNEQFF
TRBV14	TRBD1	TRBJ2-7	CASSRTGPYEQYF
TRBV7-6	TRBD1	TRBJ2-7	CASSSPDRGAREQYF
TRBV5-4	.	TRBJ2-5	CASTSGALRTQYF
TRBV5-1	.	TRBJ2-7	CASSLTTPYEQYF
TRBV2	TRBD2	TRBJ2-1	CASSEAREAYYNEQFF
TRBV7-2	.	TRBJ2-7	CASSKGHDVSYEQYF
TRBV7-2	TRBD1	TRBJ1-4	CASSLVQGGSEKLFF
TRBV29-1	.	TRBJ2-7	CSVEQGYEQYF
TRBV6-5	.	TRBJ2-7	CASKGEGHPYEQYF
TRBV6-5	.	TRBJ2-6	CASSGDGTGANVLTF
TRBV15	TRBD1	TRBJ2-1	CATSRRTGQGNEQFF
TRBV19	TRBD2	TRBJ2-1	CASSIRGLADYNEQFF
TRBV28	.	TRBJ1-2	CASSTQGLAYGYTF
TRBV11-2	.	TRBJ2-2	CASSFFRSGELFF